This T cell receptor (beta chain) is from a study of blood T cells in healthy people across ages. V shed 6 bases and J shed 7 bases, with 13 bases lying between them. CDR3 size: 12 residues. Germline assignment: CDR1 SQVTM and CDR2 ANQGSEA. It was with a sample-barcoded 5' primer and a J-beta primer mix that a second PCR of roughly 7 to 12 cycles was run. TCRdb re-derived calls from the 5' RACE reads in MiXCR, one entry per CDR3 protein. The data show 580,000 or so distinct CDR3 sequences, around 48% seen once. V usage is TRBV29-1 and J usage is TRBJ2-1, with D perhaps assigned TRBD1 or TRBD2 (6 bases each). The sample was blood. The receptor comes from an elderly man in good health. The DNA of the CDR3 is TGCAGCGTCACCCGAGGGGGGAATGAGCAGTTCTTC. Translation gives CSVTRGGNEQFF.